This T cell receptor (beta chain) was observed in a study of shared clonotypes between healthy human individuals. Note on this clone: Antigen unknown.

This CDR3 comprises 19 residues. The repertoire was sequenced with immunoSEQ multiplex PCR; TCRdb's copy has only in-frame clones and lacks some. This sample yields about 2.3 million clones, of which 85% to 95% are seen a single time; about 0.39% belongs to the top ten. Findings and limits, study-wide: Naive subsets, compared against memory subsets, generally had larger estimated richness values.

The receptor was derived from a man aged 18 to 29 in good health. Some clones in this sample may be carry-over from other donors' samples. Sequenced material: naive CD4+ T cells from PBMCs. Subset reported: CD45RA+ positively selected. This sequence joins TRBV12-2 and TRBJ2-7. TRBV12-2 is noted as a pseudogene. CDR3 amino acids: CASRLGGSRGYDISYEQYF. In DNA, the CDR3 is TGTGCAAGTCGCTTAGGGGGTAGTCGCGGATACGACATCTCCTACGAGCAGTACTTC.